This T cell receptor beta chain was sequenced in a study of siplizumab effects on memory and regulatory T cells. CDR1 and CDR2 (germline): LGHNT, FRNRAP. CDR3 length: 18 amino acids. V lost 2 bases to trimming and J lost 0 bases, with 20 bases between them. Assays covered around 100,000 TCR templates per sample. Assay: immunoSEQ multiplex PCR; the TCRdb copy retains only in-frame clones and omits some. Seen here are around 95,000 clones, 85% to 95% observed once, and the top ten hold over 1%. Sequenced: non-Treg CD4+ T cells sorted from blood. This chain joins TRBV12-5 and TRBJ2-7; D is possibly TRBD2 (5 bases). This clonotype was sampled from a human donor in good health. The DNA for the CDR3 is TGTGCTAGTGGTTTGCTTGGCGGACGGGGAATTAGCTCCTACGAGCAGTACTTC. Encoded protein: CASGLLGGRGISSYEQYF.